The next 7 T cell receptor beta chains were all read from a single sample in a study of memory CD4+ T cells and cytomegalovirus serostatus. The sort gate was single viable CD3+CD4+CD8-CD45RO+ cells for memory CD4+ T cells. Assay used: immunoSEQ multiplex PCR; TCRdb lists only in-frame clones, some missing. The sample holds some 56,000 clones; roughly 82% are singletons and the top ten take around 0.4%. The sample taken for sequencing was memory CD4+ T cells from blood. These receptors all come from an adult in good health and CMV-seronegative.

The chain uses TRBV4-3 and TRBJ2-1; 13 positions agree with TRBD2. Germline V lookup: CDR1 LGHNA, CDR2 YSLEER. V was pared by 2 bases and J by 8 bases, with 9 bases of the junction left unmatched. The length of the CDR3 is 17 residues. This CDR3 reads CASSQQLAGGHGDEQFF. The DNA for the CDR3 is TGCGCCAGCAGCCAACAACTAGCGGGGGGGCACGGCGATGAGCAGTTCTTC.

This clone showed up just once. The DNA for the CDR3 is TGTGCCAGCAGACCACTGCAGGGGGTGGGTTCACCCCTCCACTTT. Translation gives CASRPLQGVGSPLHF. This chain links TRBV27 with TRBJ1-6; 7 nucleotides align to TRBD1. The J segment lost 9 bases and the V segment lost 6 bases, leaving 11 bases of the junction unmatched. CDR3 length equals 15 residues. Germline CDR1 MNHEY, CDR2 SMNVEV (reference sequence).

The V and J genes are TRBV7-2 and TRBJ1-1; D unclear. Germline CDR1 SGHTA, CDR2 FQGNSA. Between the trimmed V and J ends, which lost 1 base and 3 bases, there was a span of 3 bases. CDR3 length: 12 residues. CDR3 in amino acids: CASSLDHTEAFF. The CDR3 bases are TGTGCCAGCAGCTTAGATCACACTGAAGCTTTCTTT.

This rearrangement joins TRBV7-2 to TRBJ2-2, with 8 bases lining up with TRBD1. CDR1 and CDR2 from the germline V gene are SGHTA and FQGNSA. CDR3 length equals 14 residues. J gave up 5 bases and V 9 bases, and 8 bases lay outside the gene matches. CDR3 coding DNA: TGTGCCAGTAGGGACAGGATAGAAACCGGGGAGCTGTTTTTT. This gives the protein CASRDRIETGELFF. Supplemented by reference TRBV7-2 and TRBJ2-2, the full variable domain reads GAGVSQSPSNKVTEKGKDVELRCDPISGHTALYWYRQSLGQGLEFLIYFQGNSAPDKSGLPSDRFSAERTGGSVSTLTIQRTQQEDSAVYLCASRDRIETGELFFGEGSRLTVL.

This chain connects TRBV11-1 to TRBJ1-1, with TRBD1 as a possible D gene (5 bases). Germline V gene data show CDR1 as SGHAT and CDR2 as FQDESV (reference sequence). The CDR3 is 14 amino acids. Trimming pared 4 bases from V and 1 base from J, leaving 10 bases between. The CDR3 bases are TGTGCCAGCAGCTCCCTGGACAAGAACACTGAAGCTTTCTTT. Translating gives CASSSLDKNTEAFF. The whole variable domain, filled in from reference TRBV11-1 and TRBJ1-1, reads EAEVAQSPRYKITEKSQAVAFWCDPISGHATLYWYRQILGQGPELLVQFQDESVVDDSQLPKDRFSAERLKGVDSTLKIQPAELGDSAMYLCASSSLDKNTEAFFGQGTRLTVV.

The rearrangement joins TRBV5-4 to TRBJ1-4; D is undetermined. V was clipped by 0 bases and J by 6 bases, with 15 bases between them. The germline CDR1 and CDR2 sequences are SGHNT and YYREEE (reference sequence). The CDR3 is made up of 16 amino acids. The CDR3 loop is CASSLESRSGHEKLFF. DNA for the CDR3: TGTGCCAGCAGCTTGGAAAGCCGATCTGGTCATGAAAAACTGTTTTTT.

The CDR3, as DNA: TGTGCCAGCAGCCGGGACAGGGGAGAGACCCAGTACTTC. This gives the protein CASSRDRGETQYF. V gene TRBV2 combines with J gene TRBJ2-5; 10 bases line up with TRBD1. Germline trimming cut 6 bases from V and 4 bases from J; bases unmatched to any gene: 2. CDR1 and CDR2 from the germline V gene are SNHLY and FYNNEI. The CDR3 consists of 13 residues.